Presented here are 8 T cell receptor beta chains from one specimen sequenced in a study of Graves' ophthalmopathy and Graves' hyperthyroidism. Transcripts of RNA were the source for amplifying TCR beta CDR3 regions. Amplification began with first-round RT-PCR using HTBI primers, then second-round multiplex PCR was performed. Each CDR3 protein is one row after TCRdb ran MiXCR on the multiplex PCR reads. This table holds fewer than 350,000 distinct CDR3 sequences, roughly 15% found once. The sample consisted of peripheral blood. These receptors were collected from an adult man with Graves' ophthalmopathy.

This clonotype was observed at least ten times. The chain combines TRBV12-3 or TRBV12-4 with TRBJ1-5, with a tentative D call TRBD1 (5 bases). V was cut by 5 bases and J by 7 bases, with 12 bases left in between. There are 13 residues in the CDR3. The CDR3 spells CASSAGRGQPQHF. The CDR3 nucleotides are TGTGCCAGCAGTGCAGGGAGGGGCCAGCCCCAGCATTTT.

This clonotype was observed many times. The chain recombines TRBV2 with TRBJ2-7; TRBD1 is a possible D gene (7 bases). The germline V and J ends were trimmed by 4 bases and 6 bases, with 19 bases remaining between them. CDR3 length equals 15 residues. In germline, CDR1 is SNHLY, CDR2 FYNNEI. CDR3: CASSAGAGTEVEQYF. For the CDR3, the DNA is TGTGCCAGCAGTGCGGGAGCCGGGACAGAAGTCGAGCAGTACTTC.

The V call is TRBV29-1, the J call TRBJ2-5; perhaps TRBD1 as D (5 bases). Trimming pared 4 bases from V and 5 bases from J, leaving 14 bases between. CDR3 length equals 13 residues. Germline-derived CDR1 and CDR2 are SQVTM and ANQGSEA. In DNA, the CDR3 is TGCAGCGTTGGGGGTCTTTCAGGGGAGACCCAGTACTTC. Its translation is CSVGGLSGETQYF.

This clonotype came up a few times. V usage is TRBV30 and J usage is TRBJ1-5; tentatively, D is TRBD1 (5 bases). This CDR3 region has 12 residues. V dropped 4 bases and J dropped 3 bases, with 7 bases sitting between them. The germline gives CDR1 GTSNPN, CDR2 SVGIG (reference sequence). CDR3 sequence: CAWTGPNQPQHF. The DNA for the CDR3 is TGTGCCTGGACAGGGCCCAATCAGCCCCAGCATTTT.

The genes are TRBV28 and TRBJ2-5; 7 bases match TRBD1. There are 16 residues in the CDR3. The V segment lost 7 bases and the J segment 1 base; nucleotides outside the gene matches: 12. The germline CDR1 and CDR2 sequences are MDHEN and SYDVKM. CDR3 sequence reads: CASTLQGKGRQETQYF. Written as DNA, the CDR3 is TGTGCCAGCACCTTACAGGGGAAAGGCCGCCAAGAGACCCAGTACTTC.

The chain joins TRBV12-3 or TRBV12-4 to TRBJ2-7; TRBD1 matches at 9 bases. V dropped 2 bases and J dropped 2; count of bases not matched to a gene: 7. The CDR3 has 16 residues. CDR3: CASSLSGQGFPYEQYF. CDR3 sequence (DNA): TGTGCCAGCAGTTTATCTGGACAGGGGTTCCCCTACGAGCAGTACTTC.

This clonotype was seen ten or more times. V and J are TRBV28 and TRBJ1-2, with 7 nucleotides matching TRBD1. The V and J ends lost 6 bases and 8 bases, in that order; junction bases with no gene match: 12. The CDR3 contains 14 residues. Germline V gene sequence: CDR1 MDHEN, CDR2 SYDVKM. CDR3 nucleotide sequence: TGTGCCAGCAGATCACGGGACAGCTCTTTAGGCTACACCTTC. Protein product: CASRSRDSSLGYTF.

This clonotype was observed at least ten times. The chain employs TRBV10-3 and TRBJ1-6; D remains ambiguous. This CDR3 contains 17 residues. Per the germline V gene, CDR1 is ENHRY and CDR2 is SYGVKD. Trimming removed 5 bases from V and 5 bases from J, with 19 bases in between. The CDR3 DNA is TGTGCCATCAGTACCACAGACCCAGAAACCGATAATTCACCCCTCCACTTT. Its translation is CAISTTDPETDNSPLHF.